These 26 T cell receptor beta chains share one sample of origin, sequenced in a study of shared clonotypes between healthy human individuals. Here immunoSEQ multiplex PCR was the method, and the copy in TCRdb shows in-frame clones only, minus some. The sample includes about 2 million clones, approximately 94% seen only once; the top ten take more than 0.95%. It was CD45RO-negative cells, positively selected for CCR7, that made up naive CD8 cells, with terminally differentiated effector memory CD45RA+ cells excluded. What was sequenced was naive CD8+ T cells sorted from blood. These receptors were taken from a man aged 18 to 29 in good health.

V usage is TRBV5-1 and J usage is TRBJ2-4; D perhaps matches TRBD1 (6 bases). Germline CDR1 and CDR2: SGHRS and YFSETQ. V was trimmed by 0 bases and J by 6 bases, leaving 13 bases between them. The CDR3 length is 15 residues. The CDR3 coding sequence is TGCGCCAGCAGCTTGGTCCACAGGGCCGTAAACATTCAGTACTTC. This gives the protein CASSLVHRAVNIQYF.

The V and J genes are TRBV27 and TRBJ2-1; D is perhaps TRBD1 or TRBD2 (5 bases each). The CDR3 totals 12 residues. CDR1 and CDR2 (germline): MNHEY, SMNVEV (reference sequence). CDR3 sequence reads: CVAGSSYNEQFF. The CDR3 DNA sequence: TGTGTCGCAGGGAGCTCCTACAATGAGCAGTTCTTC.

This rearrangement joins TRBV7-2 to TRBJ2-2; D is unclear. V lost 1 base, J lost 4 bases, and 16 bases lay in between. This CDR3 has 17 residues. Germline CDR1 reads SGHTA; CDR2 reads FQGNSA. The CDR3 protein is CASSLDSAVWGTGELFF. The CDR3 DNA sequence: TGTGCCAGCAGCTTAGATTCGGCTGTTTGGGGCACCGGGGAGCTGTTTTTT. Full variable domain (outside the CDR3, taken from reference TRBV7-2 and TRBJ2-2): GAGVSQSPSNKVTEKGKDVELRCDPISGHTALYWYRQSLGQGLEFLIYFQGNSAPDKSGLPSDRFSAERTGGSVSTLTIQRTQQEDSAVYLCASSLDSAVWGTGELFFGEGSRLTVL.

J is TRBJ2-2 and V is TRBV19, with D perhaps TRBD1 or TRBD2 (5 bases each). Per germline, CDR1 LNHDA and CDR2 SQIVND (reference sequence). CDR3 length: 16 amino acids. V was shortened by 3 bases and J by 1 base, with 12 bases between the two germline ends. The chain's CDR3 is CASSIGWDLNTGELFF. The DNA of the CDR3 is TGTGCCAGTAGTATCGGTTGGGACCTGAACACCGGGGAGCTGTTTTTT.

The V call is TRBV9, the J call TRBJ2-1, with TRBD2 identical over 8 bases. The CDR3 is made up of 14 amino acids. In germline, CDR1 is SGDLS, CDR2 YYNGEE. The ends lost 4 bases at V and 3 bases at J; junction bases unmatched: 3. CDR3 region: CASSSSGGYNEQFF. As DNA, the CDR3 is TGTGCCAGCAGCTCCAGCGGGGGCTACAATGAGCAGTTCTTC.

The CDR3 bases are TGTGCCAGTCGGGGGAGTACGAACACCGGGGAGCTGTTTTTT. As protein: CASRGSTNTGELFF. The chain recombines TRBV6-5 with TRBJ2-2; D possibly corresponds to TRBD2 (6 bases). The CDR3 covers 14 residues. Trimming took off 9 bases at V and 0 bases at J, with 11 bases between the two ends. Germline V gene lookup returns CDR1 MNHEY and CDR2 SVGAGI.

V usage is TRBV11-2 and J usage is TRBJ2-7, with 10 bases lining up with TRBD2. After removal of 1 base from V and 7 bases from J, the junction contained 7 bases not matched to a gene. The CDR3 sequence is 15 residues long. Germline V gives CDR1 SGHAT, CDR2 FQNNGV. CDR3 sequence: CASSLGVAGGWEQYF. DNA for the CDR3: TGTGCCAGCAGCTTAGGAGTAGCGGGGGGCTGGGAGCAGTACTTC.

This sequence joins TRBV7-6 and TRBJ1-1; D call uncertain. Trimming removed 4 bases from V and 2 bases from J, with 8 bases in between. Per the germline V gene, CDR1 is SGHVS and CDR2 is FNYEAQ. This CDR3 has 13 residues. The CDR3 protein is CASSSDDNTEAFF. DNA of the CDR3: TGTGCCAGCAGCTCCGACGACAACACTGAAGCTTTCTTT.

This chain links TRBV15 with TRBJ2-7; 7 nucleotides line up with TRBD1. CDR3 length equals 16 residues. Germline-derived CDR1 and CDR2 are LNHNV and YYDKDF (reference sequence). V was clipped by 3 bases and J by 10 bases; unmatched bases: 18. This CDR3 reads CATSSLTLVEGAAQYF. The DNA of the CDR3 is TGTGCCACCAGCAGTCTCACCCTCGTTGAGGGGGCTGCCCAGTACTTC.

CDR3: CASSSGGNEQFF. The CDR3 DNA is TGTGCCAGCAGCTCAGGGGGAAATGAGCAGTTCTTC. The chain employs TRBV13 and TRBJ2-1; 7 positions match TRBD1. Germline assignment: CDR1 PRHDT and CDR2 FYEKMQ (reference sequence). Trimming took 4 bases from V and 7 from J; bases not matched to a gene: 1. This CDR3 spans 12 amino acids.

The V call is TRBV9, the J call TRBJ2-2; D not certain. Trimming cost V 4 bases and J 6 bases, with 10 bases left between them. CDR1 is SGDLS and CDR2 is YYNGEE in the germline V gene. The CDR3 has 13 residues. CDR3 DNA: TGTGCCAGCAGCCCTTCCTCGCCCGGGGAGCTGTTTTTT. Translating gives CASSPSSPGELFF.

This chain links TRBV4-1 with TRBJ1-6, with TRBD1 matching over 8 bases. Germline assignment: CDR1 MGHRA and CDR2 YSYEKL. CDR3 size: 17 residues. After removal of 4 bases from V and 5 bases from J, the junction contained 10 bases not matched to a gene. CDR3 residues: CASSRTVAQGDNSPLHF. The CDR3 DNA follows: TGCGCCAGCAGCCGTACCGTTGCACAGGGGGATAATTCACCCCTCCACTTT.

The V gene is TRBV6-4, the J gene TRBJ2-2, with TRBD2 as a possible D gene (7 bases). With 7 bases removed from V and 4 bases from J, the gap between germline ends came to 16 bases. This CDR3 is built from 15 residues. The germline CDR1 and CDR2 sequences are MRHNA and SNTAGT. The DNA for the CDR3 is TGTGCCAGCATAGTTCGGGGGGCTGGCACCGGGGAGCTGTTTTTT. This gives the protein CASIVRGAGTGELFF.

The chain uses TRBV30 and TRBJ1-1; D is uncertain. The germline V gene encodes CDR1 GTSNPN and CDR2 SVGIG (reference sequence). The V gene lost 3 bases and the J gene lost 5 bases, with 16 bases spanning the gap. The CDR3 consists of 14 residues. This CDR3 is CAWSHGRGVTEAFF. CDR3 coding DNA: TGTGCCTGGAGCCATGGGCGGGGAGTAACTGAAGCTTTCTTT.

Points on this clone: The same CDR3 arises from other DNA sequences in this sample as well. V and J are TRBV19 and TRBJ1-1; TRBD1 is a possible D gene (6 bases). The CDR3 spans 14 residues. The V and J ends lost 4 bases and 1 base respectively, with 10 bases between them. Germline CDR1 is LNHDA and CDR2 is SQIVND (reference sequence). The DNA of the CDR3 is TGTGCCAGTAGTAGCCGGACAGAGAACACTGAAGCTTTCTTT. Translating gives CASSSRTENTEAFF. Complete variable domain (other parts from reference TRBV19 and TRBJ1-1): DGGITQSPKYLFRKEGQNVTLSCEQNLNHDAMYWYRQDPGQGLRLIYYSQIVNDFQKGDIAEGYSVSREKKESFPLTVTSAQKNPTAFYLCASSSRTENTEAFFGQGTRLTVV.

This clone came up once. This same CDR3 is encoded by further DNA sequences in the sample. The CDR3 sequence: CASSPGTGGYEQYF. In DNA, the CDR3 is TGTGCCAGCAGCCCTGGGACAGGTGGCTACGAGCAGTACTTC. The chain carries TRBV27 and TRBJ2-7, with 8 bases matching TRBD1. Germline CDR1 reads MNHEY; CDR2 reads SMNVEV (reference sequence). V trimming: 6 bases; J trimming: 3 bases; junction bases outside the gene matches: 7. The CDR3 loop spans 14 amino acids.

With regard to this clone: Other DNA sequences in the same sample also yield this CDR3. The chain has TRBV4-1 and TRBJ2-2; D call uncertain. Germline loops: CDR1 MGHRA, CDR2 YSYEKL. The CDR3 runs to 14 residues. The V gene lost 1 base and the J gene lost 2 bases, with 5 bases spanning the gap. The CDR3 DNA follows: TGCGCCAGCAGCCAAGGGAGAAACACCGGGGAGCTGTTTTTT. Residues: CASSQGRNTGELFF.

The chain carries TRBV15 and TRBJ2-1; TRBD1 aligns across 9 bases. This CDR3 is 16 amino acids long. Germline lookup yields CDR1 LNHNV and CDR2 YYDKDF (reference sequence). Trimming removed 0 bases from V and 5 bases from J; junction bases left unmatched: 5. Here the CDR3 DNA reads TGTGCCACCAGCAGAGAGGGACAGGGTCTGAACAATGAGCAGTTCTTC. It specifies CATSREGQGLNNEQFF.

In this sample, this clone turned up once. This chain links TRBV11-2 with TRBJ2-1, with a weak D call TRBD2 (6 bases). The CDR3 runs to 15 residues. Germline V gives CDR1 SGHAT, CDR2 FQNNGV. Deletions cut 5 bases from V and 4 bases from J, with 15 bases between. CDR3 sequence reads: CASSPRDLAYNEQFF. DNA for the CDR3: TGTGCCAGCAGCCCGAGGGACTTAGCTTACAATGAGCAGTTCTTC.

The gene calls are TRBV13 and TRBJ1-2; 9 nucleotides align to TRBD1. Looked up from germline, CDR1 is PRHDT and CDR2 is FYEKMQ (reference sequence). The CDR3 contains 14 residues. With 5 bases clipped from V and 5 bases from J, the junction kept 6 bases outside the gene matches. CDR3 loop: CASSATGGEYGYTF. The DNA of the CDR3 is TGTGCCAGCAGCGCTACAGGGGGCGAATATGGCTACACCTTC.

The gene calls are TRBV7-9 and TRBJ2-2, with 8 bases identical to TRBD2. Germline V gene sequence: CDR1 SEHNR, CDR2 FQNEAQ (reference sequence). The CDR3 extends over 16 amino acids. V lost 5 bases to trimming and J lost 1 base; unmatched junction nucleotides: 6. The DNA for the CDR3 is TGTGCCAGCAGCCCCCCGGCGGGGGGGAACACCGGGGAGCTGTTTTTT. Protein: CASSPPAGGNTGELFF.

This chain uses TRBV5-4 with TRBJ2-3, with D unresolved. The CDR3 has 14 residues. V was clipped by 4 bases and J by 3 bases, with 12 bases between them. Germline values: CDR1 SGHNT, CDR2 YYREEE (reference sequence). As DNA, the CDR3 is TGTGCCAGCAGCACTCACCCCCCGACAGATACGCAGTATTTT. Encoded protein: CASSTHPPTDTQYF. The whole variable domain, remainder taken from reference TRBV5-4 and TRBJ2-3, is ETGVTQSPTHLIKTRGQQVTLRCSSQSGHNTVSWYQQALGQGPQFIFQYYREEENGRGNFPPRFSGLQFPNYSSELNVNALELDDSALYLCASSTHPPTDTQYFGPGTRLTVL.

The chain links TRBV6-5 to TRBJ2-5; tentatively, D is TRBD1 (5 bases). Trimming removed 2 bases from V and 9 bases from J, with 7 bases in between. This CDR3 spans 11 amino acids. CDR1 is MNHEY, CDR2 SVGAGI, per germline. The chain's CDR3 is CASSYIGAQYF. The CDR3 region has the DNA TGTGCCAGCAGTTACATAGGGGCCCAGTACTTC.

The chain combines TRBV27 with TRBJ2-7, with TRBD2 as a possible D gene (6 bases). This CDR3 contains 14 residues. With 6 bases removed from V and 0 bases from J, the gap between germline ends came to 12 bases. Germline V lookup: CDR1 MNHEY, CDR2 SMNVEV (reference sequence). The CDR3 here is CASSSQGLSYEQYF. The CDR3 nucleotides are TGTGCCAGCAGCTCGCAGGGACTCTCCTACGAGCAGTACTTC.

The chain links TRBV9 to TRBJ2-2; D not certain. Germline V gene sequence: CDR1 SGDLS, CDR2 YYNGEE. Trimming removed 0 bases from V and 0 bases from J, with 12 bases in between. The CDR3 sequence is 17 residues long. The CDR3 DNA reads TGTGCCAGCAGCGTAGCTACACAGCCTACGAACACCGGGGAGCTGTTTTTT. Its translation is CASSVATQPTNTGELFF.

This chain connects TRBV5-1 to TRBJ2-1; D is uncertain. Deletions cut 1 base from V and 7 bases from J, with 12 bases between. This CDR3 is 14 amino acids long. Germline CDR1 is SGHRS and CDR2 is YFSETQ. Here the CDR3 reads CASSLLSVINEQFF. In DNA, the CDR3 is TGCGCCAGCAGCTTGCTTTCAGTCATAAATGAGCAGTTCTTC.